This is a list of T cell receptor beta chains from one sample in a study of regulatory T cells in long-lasting Graves disease. TCRdb redid the calling of the multiplex PCR reads with MiXCR, one entry per CDR3 protein. Of hundreds of thousands of distinct CDR3 sequences in the sample, roughly 17% were seen once. The data were also submitted as part of a second study, on T cells in Graves' hyperthyroidism and ophthalmopathy.

The input for sequencing was peripheral blood mononuclear cells (PBMCs), taken at new diagnosis, from a patient treated with antithyroid drugs. The receptors shown here come from a man between 40 and 49 years old with Graves disease. CDR3s include the opening cysteine and the closing phenylalanine or tryptophan. The order of the fields is V gene, J gene, clone size, D gene, CDR3 DNA, CDR3 protein. A D gene is named only where the DNA matches it firmly. Size values are once, few and many counts, or a class for expanded clones, and some rows have none.

>TRBV20-1|TRBJ1-3|few|.
TGCAGTGCTAGTATGGGAGAGGGAAACACCATATATTTT
CSASMGEGNTIYF
>TRBV2|TRBJ2-7|many|.
TGTGCCAGCAGTGTAACCAGGGTTTCGACCTACGAGCAGTACTTC
CASSVTRVSTYEQYF
>TRBV20-1|TRBJ2-7|few|TRBD2
TGCAGTGCCTTGCGGACTAGTATATACGAGCAGTACTTC
CSALRTSIYEQYF
>TRBV27|TRBJ2-3|many|.
TGTGCCAGCAGTTCACGTGCTAGCACAGATACGCAGTATTTT
CASSSRASTDTQYF
>TRBV6-1|TRBJ2-3|.|TRBD1
TGTGCCAGCAGTAACCTCGCCCCGGGACAGGGAGGGGATACGCAGTATTTT
CASSNLAPGQGGDTQYF
>TRBV6-2/TRBV6-3|TRBJ2-7|.|.
TGCGCCAGCACATGCACGGTCCACCACAACCGGCAGGATCGATACGAGCAGTACTTC
CASTCTVHHNRQDRYEQYF
>TRBV4-2|TRBJ2-5|many|.
TGTGCCAGCAGCCAACAACTAGCCCTCCAAGAGACCCAGTACTTC
CASSQQLALQETQYF
>TRBV20-1|TRBJ1-1|many|.
TGCAGTGCTAGAACCAGGGGCAAGACGAACACTGAAGCTTTCTTT
CSARTRGKTNTEAFF
>TRBV3-1|TRBJ2-3|many|.
TGTGCCAGCAGCCGGTCCCGGTCAGATACGCAGTATTTT
CASSRSRSDTQYF
>TRBV28|TRBJ1-4|many|.
TGTGCCAGCAGTGCCCCCCGAGTCTATGAAAAACTGTTTTTT
CASSAPRVYEKLFF
>TRBV5-1|TRBJ1-1|.|.
TGCGCCAGCAGCTTGTTGCCGGGAAGTGGACTGAACACTGAAGCTTTCTTT
CASSLLPGSGLNTEAFF
>TRBV28|TRBJ2-7|many|.
TGTGCCAGCAGTTTGAATTATCCTGGACCGTCGGCCTACGAGCAGTACTTC
CASSLNYPGPSAYEQYF
>TRBV7-9|TRBJ2-2|.|.
TGTGCCAGCGGGGGACTGCTGAACACCGGGGAGCTGTTTTTT
CASGGLLNTGELFF
>TRBV20-1|TRBJ1-4|.|.
TGCAGTGCTAGAGATCTCACAGGAACTAATGAAAAACTGTTTTTT
CSARDLTGTNEKLFF
>TRBV5-1|TRBJ1-1|.|.
TGCGCCAGCCTTTCGACAGGGAACACTGAAGCTTTCTTT
CASLSTGNTEAFF
>TRBV24-1|TRBJ2-7|.|TRBD1
TGTGCCACCAGTGAGTGGACAGGGACCAACTACGAGCAGTACTTC
CATSEWTGTNYEQYF
>TRBV30|TRBJ1-6|many|TRBD1
TGTGCCTGGAGTGAGGGGACAGGGAATTCACCCCTCCACTTT
CAWSEGTGNSPLHF
>TRBV29-1|TRBJ2-3|many|TRBD1
TGCAGCGCAAGAGACAGGGACCGCACAGATACGCAGTATTTT
CSARDRDRTDTQYF
>TRBV4-3|TRBJ1-5|.|.
TGCGCCAGCAGCCAAGATGCCGCGGGGAGCAATCAGCCCCAGCATTTT
CASSQDAAGSNQPQHF
>TRBV10-3|TRBJ1-6|few|.
TGTGCCATCAGCGACAGGCTGTCGGGTTCACCCCTCCACTTT
CAISDRLSGSPLHF
>TRBV20-1|TRBJ2-2|few|TRBD1
TGCAGTGCTGCCGGGACAGGGGGCGCGTGGACCGGGGAGCTGTTTTTT
CSAAGTGGAWTGELFF
>TRBV12-3/TRBV12-4|TRBJ2-6|many|.
TGTGCCAGCAGTTTTACAATACCCCCCAACGTCCTGACTTTC
CASSFTIPPNVLTF
>TRBV2|TRBJ2-7|many|TRBD1
TGTGCCAGCAGCGTACCGACAGGGTGGTCCTACGAGCAGTACTTC
CASSVPTGWSYEQYF
>TRBV11-2|TRBJ2-1|many|TRBD2
TGTGCCAGCAGCCCCTCGGCAGCGGGACACAATGAGCAGTTCTTC
CASSPSAAGHNEQFF
>TRBV4-3|TRBJ2-7|few|.
TGCGCCAGCAGCCAAGTGATGACCCTCGAGCAGTACTTC
CASSQVMTLEQYF
>TRBV6-5|TRBJ2-1|.|.
TGTGCCAGCAGTACTCGGACTGGCGGGAATGAGCAGTTCTTC
CASSTRTGGNEQFF
>TRBV10-3|TRBJ2-2|many|TRBD1
TGTGCCACAGCACAGGGGGTCGGCACCGGGGAGCTGTTTTTT
CATAQGVGTGELFF
>TRBV5-1|TRBJ2-5|few|TRBD1
TGCGCCAGCAGTTCGCAGGGGGCCGATGGAGAGACCCAGTACTTC
CASSSQGADGETQYF
>TRBV18|TRBJ1-3|.|.
TGTGCCAGCTCACCCGCGCTCTCTGGAAACACCATATATTTT
CASSPALSGNTIYF
>TRBV11-1|TRBJ1-4|many|TRBD1
TGTGCCAGCAGCTCGGACAGGGGGCGGATCAGTTTT
CASSSDRGRISF
>TRBV18|TRBJ2-7|.|TRBD1
TGTGCCAGCTCACCCCGTACCGGGACAGGGAAGCCCGAGCAGTACTTC
CASSPRTGTGKPEQYF
>TRBV25-1|TRBJ1-2|few|.
TGTGCCAGCAGTCCGGGGGCAGGCTACTATGGCTACACCTTC
CASSPGAGYYGYTF
>TRBV5-1|TRBJ2-1|many|TRBD1
TGCGCCAGCAGCGACAGGACAGGGTTACGCAATGAGCAGTTCTTC
CASSDRTGLRNEQFF
>TRBV12-3/TRBV12-4|TRBJ2-2|.|TRBD1
TGTGCCAGCAGCCCCGGGACAGGGGGCCCCGGGGAGCTGTTTTTT
CASSPGTGGPGELFF
>TRBV28|TRBJ2-7|many|TRBD1
TGTGCCAGCGGGACAGGGCTCCACGAGCAGTACTTC
CASGTGLHEQYF